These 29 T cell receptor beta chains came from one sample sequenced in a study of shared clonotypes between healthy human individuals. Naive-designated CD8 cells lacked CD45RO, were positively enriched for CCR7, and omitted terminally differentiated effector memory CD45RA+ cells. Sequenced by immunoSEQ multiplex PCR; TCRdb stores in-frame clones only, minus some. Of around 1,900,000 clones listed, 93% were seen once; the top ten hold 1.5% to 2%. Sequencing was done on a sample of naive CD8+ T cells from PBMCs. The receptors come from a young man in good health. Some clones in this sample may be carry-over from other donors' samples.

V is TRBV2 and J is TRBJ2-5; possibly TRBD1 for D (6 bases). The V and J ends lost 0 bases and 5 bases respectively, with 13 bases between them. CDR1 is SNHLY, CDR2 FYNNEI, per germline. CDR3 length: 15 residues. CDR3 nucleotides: TGTGCCAGCAGTGAAGCGCTCAGGGGTGGGGAGACCCAGTACTTC. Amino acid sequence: CASSEALRGGETQYF.

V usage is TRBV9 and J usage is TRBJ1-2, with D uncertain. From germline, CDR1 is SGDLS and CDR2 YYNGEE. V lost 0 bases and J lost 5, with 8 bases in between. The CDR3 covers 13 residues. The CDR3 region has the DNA TGTGCCAGCAGCGTAGATTCAGGATATGGCTACACCTTC. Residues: CASSVDSGYGYTF.

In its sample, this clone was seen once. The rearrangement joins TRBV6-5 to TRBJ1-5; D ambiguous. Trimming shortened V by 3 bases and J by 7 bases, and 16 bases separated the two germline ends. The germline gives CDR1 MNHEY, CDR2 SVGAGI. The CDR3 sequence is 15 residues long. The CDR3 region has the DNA TGTGCCAGCAGTTATTGGGATGCAGGAGGGCAGCCCCAGCATTTT. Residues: CASSYWDAGGQPQHF.

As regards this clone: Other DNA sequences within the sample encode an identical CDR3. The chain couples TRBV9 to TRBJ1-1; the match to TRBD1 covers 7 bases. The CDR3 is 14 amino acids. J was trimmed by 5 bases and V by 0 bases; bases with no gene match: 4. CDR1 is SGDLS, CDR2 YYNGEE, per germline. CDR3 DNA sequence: TGTGCCAGCAGCGTAGGGACAGGTGGGACTGAAGCTTTCTTT. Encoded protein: CASSVGTGGTEAFF.

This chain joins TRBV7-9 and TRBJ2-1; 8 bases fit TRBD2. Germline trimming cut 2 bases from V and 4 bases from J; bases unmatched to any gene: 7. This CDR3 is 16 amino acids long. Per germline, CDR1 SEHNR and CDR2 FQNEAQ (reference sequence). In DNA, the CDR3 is TGTGCCAGCAGCTTATACGTCGGCGGGAGGTACAATGAGCAGTTCTTC. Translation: CASSLYVGGRYNEQFF. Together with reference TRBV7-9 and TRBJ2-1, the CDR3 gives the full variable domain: DTGVSQNPRHKITKRGQNVTFRCDPISEHNRLYWYRQTLGQGPEFLTYFQNEAQLEKSRLLSDRFSAERPKGSFSTLEIQRTEQGDSAMYLCASSLYVGGRYNEQFFGPGTRLTVL.

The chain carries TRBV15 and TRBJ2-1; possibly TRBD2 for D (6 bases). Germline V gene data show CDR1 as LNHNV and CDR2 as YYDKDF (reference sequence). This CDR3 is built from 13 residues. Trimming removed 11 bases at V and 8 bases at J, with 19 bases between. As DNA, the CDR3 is TGTGCCGGCCGAACAACGGGGGAGGATGAGCAGTTCTTC. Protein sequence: CAGRTTGEDEQFF.

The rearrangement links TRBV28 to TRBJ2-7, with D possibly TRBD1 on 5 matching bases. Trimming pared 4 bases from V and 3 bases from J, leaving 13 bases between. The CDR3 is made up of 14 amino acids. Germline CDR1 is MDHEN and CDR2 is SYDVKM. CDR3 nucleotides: TGTGCCAGCAGTTGGCGCGACAGCGTCTACGAGCAGTACTTC. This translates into CASSWRDSVYEQYF.

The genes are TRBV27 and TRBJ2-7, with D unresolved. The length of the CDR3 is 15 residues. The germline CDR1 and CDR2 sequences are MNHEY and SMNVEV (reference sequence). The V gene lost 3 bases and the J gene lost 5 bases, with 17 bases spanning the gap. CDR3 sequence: CASSFSSPSLDEQYF. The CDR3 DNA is TGTGCCAGCAGTTTCTCCTCCCCGTCCTTGGACGAGCAGTACTTC.

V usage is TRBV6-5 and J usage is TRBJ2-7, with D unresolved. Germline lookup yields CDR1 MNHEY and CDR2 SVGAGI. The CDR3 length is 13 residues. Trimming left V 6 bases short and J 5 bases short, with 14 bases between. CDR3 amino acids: CASRPGQLNEQYF. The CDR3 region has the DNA TGTGCCAGCAGACCGGGTCAGCTAAACGAGCAGTACTTC.

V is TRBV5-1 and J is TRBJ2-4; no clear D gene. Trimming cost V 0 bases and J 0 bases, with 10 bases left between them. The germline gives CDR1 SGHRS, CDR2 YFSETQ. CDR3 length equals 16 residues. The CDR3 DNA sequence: TGCGCCAGCAGCTTGGGCGTCGACCTAGCCAAAAACATTCAGTACTTC. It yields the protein CASSLGVDLAKNIQYF.

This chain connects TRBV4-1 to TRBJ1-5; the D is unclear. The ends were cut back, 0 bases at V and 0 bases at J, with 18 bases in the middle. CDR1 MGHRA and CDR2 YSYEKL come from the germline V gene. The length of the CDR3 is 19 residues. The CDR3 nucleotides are TGCGCCAGCAGCCAAGAGAATCCGACAATTCCTCTTAGCAATCAGCCCCAGCATTTT. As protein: CASSQENPTIPLSNQPQHF.

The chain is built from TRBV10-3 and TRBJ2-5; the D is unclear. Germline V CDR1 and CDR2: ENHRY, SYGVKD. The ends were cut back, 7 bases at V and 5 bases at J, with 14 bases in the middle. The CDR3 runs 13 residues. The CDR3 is CAINSDQEETQYF. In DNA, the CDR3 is TGTGCCATCAACAGCGACCAAGAGGAGACCCAGTACTTC.

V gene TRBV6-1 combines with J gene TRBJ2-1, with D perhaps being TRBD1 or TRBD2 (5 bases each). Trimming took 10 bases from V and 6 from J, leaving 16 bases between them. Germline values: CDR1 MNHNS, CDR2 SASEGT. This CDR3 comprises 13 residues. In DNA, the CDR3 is TGTGCCACCACAGGCGGAGGTCTCAATGAGCAGTTCTTC. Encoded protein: CATTGGGLNEQFF.

The CDR3 DNA sequence: TGTGCCAGCATCCCTTGGAGGAGCTATGGCTACACCTTC. This gives the protein CASIPWRSYGYTF. The chain recombines TRBV27 with TRBJ1-2; D gene unclear. Germline V gene data show CDR1 as MNHEY and CDR2 as SMNVEV (reference sequence). Trimming cost V 7 bases and J 4 bases, with 13 bases left between them. The CDR3 is 13 amino acids.

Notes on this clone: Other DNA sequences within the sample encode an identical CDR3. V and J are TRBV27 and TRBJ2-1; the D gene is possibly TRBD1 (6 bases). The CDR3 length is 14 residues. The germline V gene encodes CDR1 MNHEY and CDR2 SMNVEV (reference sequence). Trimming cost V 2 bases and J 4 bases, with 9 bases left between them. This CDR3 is CASSLLGQYNEQFF. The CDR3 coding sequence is TGTGCCAGCAGTTTACTCGGACAGTACAATGAGCAGTTCTTC.

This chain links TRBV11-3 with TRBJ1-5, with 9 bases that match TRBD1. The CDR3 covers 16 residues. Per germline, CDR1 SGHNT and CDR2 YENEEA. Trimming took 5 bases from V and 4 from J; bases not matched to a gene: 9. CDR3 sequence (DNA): TGTGCCAGCAGCCTCCCCCCCGGGACAGGGAATCAGCCCCAGCATTTT. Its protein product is CASSLPPGTGNQPQHF.

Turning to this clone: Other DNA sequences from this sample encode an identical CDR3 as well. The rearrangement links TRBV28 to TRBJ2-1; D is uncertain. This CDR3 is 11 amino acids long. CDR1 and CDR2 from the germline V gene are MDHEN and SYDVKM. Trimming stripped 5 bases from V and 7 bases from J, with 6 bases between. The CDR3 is CASSPLNEQFF. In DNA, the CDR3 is TGTGCCAGCAGTCCATTAAATGAGCAGTTCTTC.

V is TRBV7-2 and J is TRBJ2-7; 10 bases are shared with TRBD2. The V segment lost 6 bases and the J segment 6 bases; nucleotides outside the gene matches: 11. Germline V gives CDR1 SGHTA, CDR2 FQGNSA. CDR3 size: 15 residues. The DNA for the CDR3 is TGTGCCAGCAGGTCTAGCGGGAGTAGGGGCCTCGAGCAGTACTTC. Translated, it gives CASRSSGSRGLEQYF.

CDR3 in amino acids: CASSPSLWGALSYNEQFF. CDR3 sequence (DNA): TGTGCCAGCAGCCCCTCTCTTTGGGGGGCACTATCCTACAATGAGCAGTTCTTC. J is TRBJ2-1 and V is TRBV7-2; D might be TRBD1 or TRBD2, each matching 6 bases. CDR1 SGHTA and CDR2 FQGNSA come from the germline V gene. The CDR3 has 18 amino acids. V gave up 5 bases and J gave up 1 base, with 21 bases separating them.

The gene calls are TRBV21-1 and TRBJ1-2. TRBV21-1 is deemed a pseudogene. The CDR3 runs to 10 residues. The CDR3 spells CASSRTGYTF. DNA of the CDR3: TGTGCCAGCAGCCGCACCGGCTACACCTTC.

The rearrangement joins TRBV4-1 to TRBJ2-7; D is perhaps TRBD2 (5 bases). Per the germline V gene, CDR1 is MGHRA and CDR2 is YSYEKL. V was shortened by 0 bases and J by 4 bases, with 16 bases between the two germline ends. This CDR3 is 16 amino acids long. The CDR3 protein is CASSQESRVFPYEQYF. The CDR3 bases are TGCGCCAGCAGCCAAGAATCGAGGGTTTTTCCATACGAGCAGTACTTC.

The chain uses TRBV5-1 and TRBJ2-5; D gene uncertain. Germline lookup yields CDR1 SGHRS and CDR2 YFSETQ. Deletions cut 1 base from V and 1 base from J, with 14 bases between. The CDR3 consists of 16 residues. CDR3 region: CASSLRFQALQETQYF. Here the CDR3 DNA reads TGCGCCAGCAGCTTGCGGTTTCAGGCTCTCCAAGAGACCCAGTACTTC.

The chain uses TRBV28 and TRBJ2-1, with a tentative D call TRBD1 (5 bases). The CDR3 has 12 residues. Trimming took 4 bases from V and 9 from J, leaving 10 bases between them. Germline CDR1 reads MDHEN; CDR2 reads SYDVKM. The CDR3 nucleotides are TGTGCCAGCAGTTCAGGGTTAGGTGAGCAGTTCTTC. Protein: CASSSGLGEQFF.

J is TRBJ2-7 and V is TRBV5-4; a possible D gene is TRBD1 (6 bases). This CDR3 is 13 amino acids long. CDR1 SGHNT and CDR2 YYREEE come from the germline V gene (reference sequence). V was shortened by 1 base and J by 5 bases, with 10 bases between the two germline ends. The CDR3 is CASSLIQGDEQYF. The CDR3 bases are TGTGCCAGCAGCTTGATACAGGGCGACGAGCAGTACTTC.

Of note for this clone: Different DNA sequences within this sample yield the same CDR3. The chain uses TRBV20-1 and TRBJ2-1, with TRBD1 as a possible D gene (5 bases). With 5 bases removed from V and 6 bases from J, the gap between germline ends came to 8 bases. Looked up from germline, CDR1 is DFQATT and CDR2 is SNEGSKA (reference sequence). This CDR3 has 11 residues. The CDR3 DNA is TGCAGTGCTCCTAGGGGCAATGAGCAGTTCTTC. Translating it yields CSAPRGNEQFF.

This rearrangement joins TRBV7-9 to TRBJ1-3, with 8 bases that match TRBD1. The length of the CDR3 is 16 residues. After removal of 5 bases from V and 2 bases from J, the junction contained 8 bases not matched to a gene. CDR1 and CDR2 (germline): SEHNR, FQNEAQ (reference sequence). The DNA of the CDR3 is TGTGCCAGCAGCGTACTCGGACAGGGAACTGGAAACACCATATATTTT. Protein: CASSVLGQGTGNTIYF.

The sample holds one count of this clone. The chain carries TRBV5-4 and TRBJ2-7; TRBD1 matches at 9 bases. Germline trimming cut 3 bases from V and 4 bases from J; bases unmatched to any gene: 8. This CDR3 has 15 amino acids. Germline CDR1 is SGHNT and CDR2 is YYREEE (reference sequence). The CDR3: CASSSDDRGMYEQYF. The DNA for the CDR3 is TGTGCCAGCAGCTCCGATGACAGGGGGATGTACGAGCAGTACTTC. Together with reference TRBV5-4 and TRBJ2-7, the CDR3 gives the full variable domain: ETGVTQSPTHLIKTRGQQVTLRCSSQSGHNTVSWYQQALGQGPQFIFQYYREEENGRGNFPPRFSGLQFPNYSSELNVNALELDDSALYLCASSSDDRGMYEQYFGPGTRLTVT.

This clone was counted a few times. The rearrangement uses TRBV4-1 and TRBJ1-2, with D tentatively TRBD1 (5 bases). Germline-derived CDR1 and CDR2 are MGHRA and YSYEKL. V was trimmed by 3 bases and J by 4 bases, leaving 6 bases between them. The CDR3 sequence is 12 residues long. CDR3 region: CASSQQGYGYTF. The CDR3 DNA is TGCGCCAGCAGCCAGCAGGGCTATGGCTACACCTTC.

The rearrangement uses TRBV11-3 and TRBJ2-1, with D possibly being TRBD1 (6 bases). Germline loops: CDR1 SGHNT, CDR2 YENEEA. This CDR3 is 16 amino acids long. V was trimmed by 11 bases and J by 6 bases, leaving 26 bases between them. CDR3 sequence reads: CASDGAGQWGLNEQFF. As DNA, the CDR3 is TGTGCCTCGGATGGGGCAGGACAGTGGGGCCTCAATGAGCAGTTCTTC.